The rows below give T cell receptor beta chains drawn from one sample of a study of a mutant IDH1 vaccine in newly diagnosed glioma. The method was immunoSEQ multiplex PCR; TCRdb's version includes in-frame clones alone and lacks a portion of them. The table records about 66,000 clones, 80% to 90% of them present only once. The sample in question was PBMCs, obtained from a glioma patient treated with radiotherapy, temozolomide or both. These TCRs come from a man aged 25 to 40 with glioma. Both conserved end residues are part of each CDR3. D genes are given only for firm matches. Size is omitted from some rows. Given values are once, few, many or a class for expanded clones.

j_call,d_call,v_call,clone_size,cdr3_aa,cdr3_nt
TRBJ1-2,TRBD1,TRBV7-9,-,CASSGRDITGGGNYGYTF,TGTGCCAGCAGCGGACGAGATATTACAGGGGGAGGTAACTATGGCTACACCTTC
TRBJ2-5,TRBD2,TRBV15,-,CATSSSLAAQETQYF,TGTGCCACCAGCAGCTCACTAGCGGCCCAAGAGACCCAGTACTTC
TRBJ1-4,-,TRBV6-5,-,CASTRTGTGNEKLFF,TGTGCCAGCACTCGTACCGGGACCGGTAATGAAAAACTGTTTTTT
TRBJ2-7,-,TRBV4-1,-,CASSQDLSAGVFSYEQYF,TGCGCCAGCAGCCAAGATCTTTCGGCAGGGGTTTTTTCCTACGAGCAGTACTTC
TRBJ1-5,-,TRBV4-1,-,CASSRGDAGNQPQHF,TGCGCCAGCAGCCGTGGGGATGCAGGGAATCAGCCCCAGCATTTT
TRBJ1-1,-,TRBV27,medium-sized,CASSYFQGNTEAFF,TGTGCCAGCAGTTATTTTCAGGGGAACACTGAAGCTTTCTTT
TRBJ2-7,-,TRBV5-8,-,CASSVGIHSGDEQYF,TGTGCCAGCAGCGTTGGCATCCACTCCGGGGACGAGCAGTACTTC
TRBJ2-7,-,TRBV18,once,CASSSGRYEQYF,TGTGCCAGCTCATCTGGACGCTACGAGCAGTACTTC
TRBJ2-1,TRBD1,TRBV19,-,CASRGQGTGNEQFF,TGTGCCAGTAGGGGACAGGGGACGGGCAATGAGCAGTTCTTC
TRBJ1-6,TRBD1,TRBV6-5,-,CASSYRPGQNSPLHF,TGTGCCAGCAGTTATCGCCCGGGACAGAATTCACCCCTCCACTTT
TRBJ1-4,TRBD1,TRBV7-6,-,CASSLEERQGGEKLFF,TGTGCCAGCAGCTTAGAAGAGCGACAGGGCGGCGAAAAACTGTTTTTT
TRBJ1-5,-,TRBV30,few,CAWSVQSGSNQPQHF,TGTGCCTGGAGTGTACAGTCAGGTAGCAATCAGCCCCAGCATTTT
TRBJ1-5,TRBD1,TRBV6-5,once,CASSYSDRVEPQHF,TGTGCCAGCAGTTACTCGGACAGGGTCGAGCCCCAGCATTTT
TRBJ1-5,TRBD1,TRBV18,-,CASSSTGSGDQPQHF,TGTGCCAGCTCATCGACAGGGAGCGGGGATCAGCCCCAGCATTTT
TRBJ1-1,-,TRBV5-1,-,CASSLQVQRNTEAFF,TGCGCCAGCAGCTTGCAGGTACAACGGAACACTGAAGCTTTCTTT
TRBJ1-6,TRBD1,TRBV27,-,CASSDRENSPLHF,TGTGCCAGCTCGGACAGGGAAAATTCACCCCTCCACTTT
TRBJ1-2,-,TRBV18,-,CASSPLKSEVGYGYTF,TGTGCCAGCTCACCACTCAAATCGGAGGTGGGCTATGGCTACACCTTC
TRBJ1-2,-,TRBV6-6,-,CASSYKRATNYGYTF,TGTGCCAGCAGTTACAAAAGGGCTACTAACTATGGCTACACCTTC
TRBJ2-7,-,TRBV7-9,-,CASSPLGTYEQYF,TGTGCCAGCAGCCCACTTGGAACCTACGAGCAGTACTTC
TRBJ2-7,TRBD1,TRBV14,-,CASSRSTGRFPNSYEQYF,TGTGCCAGCAGCCGGTCGACAGGGAGATTCCCTAATTCCTACGAGCAGTACTTC
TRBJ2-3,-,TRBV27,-,CASREKATQYF,TGTGCCAGCAGGGAGAAAGCTACGCAGTATTTT
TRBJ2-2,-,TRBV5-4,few,CASSPTANTGELFF,TGTGCCAGCAGCCCCACGGCGAACACCGGGGAGCTGTTTTTT
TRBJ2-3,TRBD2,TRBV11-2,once,CASSLVTGGAPDTQYF,TGTGCCAGCAGCTTAGTTACGGGGGGGGCCCCAGATACGCAGTATTTT
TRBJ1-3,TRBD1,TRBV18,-,CASSPPGGLFGNTIYF,TGTGCCAGCTCACCACCAGGGGGCCTATTTGGAAACACCATATATTTT
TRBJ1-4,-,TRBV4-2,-,CASSQDAAHNEKLFF,TGTGCCAGCAGCCAAGATGCTGCGCATAATGAAAAACTGTTTTTT
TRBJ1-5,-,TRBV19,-,CASSIVGTRNQPQHF,TGTGCCAGTAGTATAGTGGGGACCCGTAATCAGCCCCAGCATTTT
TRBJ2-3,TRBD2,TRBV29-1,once,CSVETGLAGGATDTQYF,TGCAGCGTTGAAACAGGACTAGCGGGGGGGGCGACAGATACGCAGTATTTT
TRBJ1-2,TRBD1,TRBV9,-,CASSVDGTGRMNGYTF,TGTGCCAGCAGCGTAGACGGGACAGGGAGGATGAACGGCTACACCTTC
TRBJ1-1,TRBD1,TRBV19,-,CASSILGTGLDEAFF,TGTGCCAGTAGTATTCTGGGGACAGGGCTCGATGAAGCTTTCTTT
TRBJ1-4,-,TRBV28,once,CASSLGQGGEKLFF,TGTGCCAGCAGTTTAGGTCAGGGAGGGGAAAAACTGTTTTTT
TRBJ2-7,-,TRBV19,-,CASSKKKRDNSYEQYF,TGTGCCAGTAGTAAAAAAAAACGGGACAACTCCTACGAGCAGTACTTC
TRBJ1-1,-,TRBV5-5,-,CASSFSRATEAFF,TGTGCCAGCAGCTTCTCCCGGGCCACTGAAGCTTTCTTT
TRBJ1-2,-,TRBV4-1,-,CASSPVTPGTAGYGYTF,TGCGCCAGCAGCCCCGTTACTCCTGGGACGGCTGGGTATGGCTACACCTTC
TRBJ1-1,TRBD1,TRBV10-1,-,CASSSWTGGSGGEAFF,TGCGCCAGCAGTTCATGGACAGGGGGCTCAGGTGGTGAAGCTTTCTTT
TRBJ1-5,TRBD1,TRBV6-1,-,CATRQGSRGNQPQHF,TGTGCCACCAGACAGGGGAGTAGGGGCAATCAGCCCCAGCATTTT
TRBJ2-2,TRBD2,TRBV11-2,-,CASSSGLAGSNTGELFF,TGTGCCAGCAGCTCGGGACTAGCGGGATCGAACACCGGGGAGCTGTTTTTT
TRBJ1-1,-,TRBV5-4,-,CASSLNTEAFF,TGTGCCAGCAGCTTGAACACTGAAGCTTTCTTT
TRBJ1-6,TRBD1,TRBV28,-,CASRTDRVNSPLHF,TGTGCCAGCAGGACGGACAGGGTTAATTCACCCCTCCACTTT
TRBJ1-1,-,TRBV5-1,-,CASSLVSGLYEAFF,TGCGCCAGCAGCTTGGTTTCGGGACTCTATGAAGCTTTCTTT
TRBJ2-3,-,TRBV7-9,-,CASRRLADTQYF,TGTGCCAGCAGACGACTAGCAGATACGCAGTATTTT
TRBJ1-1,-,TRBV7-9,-,CASSPGAGNTEAFF,TGTGCCAGCAGCCCAGGGGCGGGGAACACTGAAGCTTTCTTT
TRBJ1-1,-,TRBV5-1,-,CASSPVRPIGSIQNTEAFF,TGCGCCAGCAGCCCGGTACGGCCAATTGGATCTATCCAGAACACTGAAGCTTTCTTT
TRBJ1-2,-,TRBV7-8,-,CASSYHRANYGYTF,TGTGCCAGCAGCTATCACAGGGCTAACTATGGCTACACCTTC
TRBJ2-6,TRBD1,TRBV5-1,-,CASSIGQGLLSGANVLTF,TGCGCCAGCAGCATCGGACAGGGGCTCCTCTCTGGGGCCAACGTCCTGACTTTC
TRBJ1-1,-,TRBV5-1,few,CASSYSSNTEAFF,TGCGCCAGCAGCTATAGTTCGAACACTGAAGCTTTCTTT
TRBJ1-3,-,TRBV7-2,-,CASSPYGDTIYF,TGTGCCAGCAGCCCATACGGGGACACCATATATTTT
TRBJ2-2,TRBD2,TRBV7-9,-,CASSLFILRGGENTGELFF,TGTGCCAGCAGCTTATTTATTCTACGCGGGGGGGAGAACACCGGGGAGCTGTTTTTT
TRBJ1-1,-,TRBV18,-,CASSAGMNTEAFF,TGTGCCAGCTCAGCAGGTATGAACACTGAAGCTTTCTTT
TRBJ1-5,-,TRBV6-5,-,CASSLLGNQPQHF,TGTGCCAGCAGCCTGTTGGGCAATCAGCCCCAGCATTTT
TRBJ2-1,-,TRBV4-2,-,CASNEGTGDEQFF,TGTGCCAGCAACGAGGGCACCGGGGATGAGCAGTTCTTC
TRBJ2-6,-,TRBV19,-,CASTADGAGANVLTF,TGTGCCAGTACCGCGGACGGAGCCGGGGCCAACGTCCTGACTTTC
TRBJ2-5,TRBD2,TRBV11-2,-,CASSLVGGVEETQYF,TGTGCCAGCAGCTTAGTGGGGGGGGTGGAAGAGACCCAGTACTTC
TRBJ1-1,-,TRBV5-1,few,CASSLSDIHTEAFF,TGCGCCAGCAGCTTGTCAGATATTCACACTGAAGCTTTCTTT
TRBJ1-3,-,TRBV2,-,CASSAGRASGNTIYF,TGTGCCAGCAGTGCGGGCAGGGCCTCTGGAAACACCATATATTTT
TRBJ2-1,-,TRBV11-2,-,CASSFDLREQFF,TGTGCCAGCAGCTTCGATCTAAGGGAGCAGTTCTTC
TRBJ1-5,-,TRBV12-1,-,CASSITPYSNQPQHF,TGTGCCAGCAGCATTACGCCGTATAGCAATCAGCCCCAGCATTTT
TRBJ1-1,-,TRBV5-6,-,CASSLERGGTEAFF,TGTGCCAGCAGCTTGGAGAGGGGTGGAACTGAAGCTTTCTTT
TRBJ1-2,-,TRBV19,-,CASSLRWSNYGYTF,TGTGCCAGTAGTCTCAGATGGAGTAACTATGGCTACACCTTC
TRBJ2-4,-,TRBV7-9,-,CASSTIILAKNIQYF,TGTGCCAGCAGCACAATTATCCTAGCCAAAAACATTCAGTACTTC